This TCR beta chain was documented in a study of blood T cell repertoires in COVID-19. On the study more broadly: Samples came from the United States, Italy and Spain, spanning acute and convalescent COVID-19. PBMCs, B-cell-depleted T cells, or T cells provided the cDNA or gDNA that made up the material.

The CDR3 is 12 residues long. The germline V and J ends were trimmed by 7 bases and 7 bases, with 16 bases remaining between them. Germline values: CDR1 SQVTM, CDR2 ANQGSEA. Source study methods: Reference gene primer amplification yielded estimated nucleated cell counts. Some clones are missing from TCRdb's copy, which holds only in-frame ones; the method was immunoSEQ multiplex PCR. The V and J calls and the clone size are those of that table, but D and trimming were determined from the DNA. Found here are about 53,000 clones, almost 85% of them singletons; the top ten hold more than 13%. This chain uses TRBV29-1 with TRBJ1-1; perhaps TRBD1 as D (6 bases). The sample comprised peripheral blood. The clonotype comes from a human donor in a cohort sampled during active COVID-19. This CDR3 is CSANGQGFEAFF. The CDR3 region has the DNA TGCAGCGCTAACGGTCAGGGGTTTGAAGCTTTCTTT.